These 13 T cell receptor beta chains share one sample of origin, sequenced in a study of blood T cell repertoires in COVID-19. This table comes from immunoSEQ multiplex PCR, and its TCRdb copy is limited to in-frame clones, with some not included. There are about 120,000 clones in the sample; more than 70% occur only once, and approximately 5.1% lies in the top ten. Sequencing was done on a sample of peripheral blood. The receptors were sampled from a woman aged 55 to 70 with COVID-19, enrolled during active disease.

The chain links TRBV5-1 to TRBJ1-6; 7 nucleotides line up with TRBD1. V dropped 3 bases and J dropped 4; count of bases not matched to a gene: 1. This CDR3 contains 14 residues. Per the germline V gene, CDR1 is SGHRS and CDR2 is YFSETQ. The CDR3 spells CASSSQGYNSPLHF. CDR3 sequence (DNA): TGCGCCAGCAGCTCACAGGGGTATAATTCACCCCTCCACTTT.

The J gene is TRBJ1-1, the V gene TRBV5-1, with D possibly being TRBD1 (6 bases). Trimming took off 4 bases at V and 4 bases at J, with 11 bases between the two ends. This CDR3 region has 13 residues. Germline values: CDR1 SGHRS, CDR2 YFSETQ. The CDR3 nucleotides read TGCGCCAGCAGCAACCTAGGGGGCACTGAAGCTTTCTTT. Protein: CASSNLGGTEAFF.

This clone showed up just a few times. This CDR3 is CSAARDTDVYGYTF. The DNA of the CDR3 is TGCAGCGCCGCAAGGGACACCGATGTCTATGGCTACACCTTC. The rearrangement uses TRBV29-1 and TRBJ1-2; a possible D gene is TRBD1 (6 bases). The CDR3 is 14 residues long. V was cut by 7 bases and J by 4 bases, with 19 bases left in between. Germline CDR1 is SQVTM and CDR2 is ANQGSEA. Based on the CDR3 plus reference TRBV29-1 and TRBJ1-2, the full variable domain is SAVISQKPSRDICQRGTSLTIQCQVDSQVTMMFWYRQQPGQSLTLIATANQGSEATYESGFVIDKFPISRPNLTFSTLTVSNMSPEDSSIYLCSAARDTDVYGYTFGSGTRLTVV.

The chain uses TRBV9 and TRBJ2-1; 9 bases agree with TRBD2. Germline V gives CDR1 SGDLS, CDR2 YYNGEE. Losses at the gene ends were 4 bases for V and 0 bases for J; bases not matched to a gene: 5. The CDR3 has 16 amino acids. The CDR3 DNA is TGTGCCAGCAGCCCCAGACTAGCGGACTCCTACAATGAGCAGTTCTTC. This codes for CASSPRLADSYNEQFF.

A note on this clone: Compared with germline, one end of the junction differs, possibly owing to a read error. The chain has TRBV7-7 and TRBJ2-2; TRBD2 is a possible D gene (5 bases). Germline V gives CDR1 SSHAT, CDR2 FNYEAQ (reference sequence). This CDR3 contains 15 residues. The CDR3 DNA follows: TGTGCTAGCAGCTTAGGCATAGGAGGCACCGGGGAGCTGTTTTTT. Amino acid sequence: CASSLGIGGTGELFF.

The chain employs TRBV7-9 and TRBJ1-2, with D possibly TRBD1 on 5 matching bases. The germline V gene encodes CDR1 SEHNR and CDR2 FQNEAQ (reference sequence). The CDR3 is 17 amino acids. V lost 5 bases and J 8 bases, leaving 27 bases between the germline ends. The CDR3 DNA is TGTGCCAGCAGCCTCCTCGGGAGTCCAGTGAAACGGGGCGGCTACACCTTC. Translated: CASSLLGSPVKRGGYTF.

This clone was found a few times. The chain uses TRBV29-1 and TRBJ1-4; D possibly corresponds to TRBD1 (6 bases). The CDR3 covers 12 residues. Germline CDR1 reads SQVTM; CDR2 reads ANQGSEA. V was shortened by 1 base and J by 7 bases, with 7 bases between the two germline ends. The CDR3 region is CSVEVDSEKLFF. The CDR3 DNA reads TGCAGCGTTGAAGTGGACAGTGAAAAACTGTTTTTT. The full variable domain, in which reference TRBV29-1 and TRBJ1-4 provide the parts outside the CDR3, is SAVISQKPSRDICQRGTSLTIQCQVDSQVTMMFWYRQQPGQSLTLIATANQGSEATYESGFVIDKFPISRPNLTFSTLTVSNMSPEDSSIYLCSVEVDSEKLFFGSGTQLSVL.

The chain has TRBV5-1 and TRBJ2-3, with a weak D call TRBD1 (6 bases). CDR3 size: 14 residues. Trimming pared 2 bases from V and 2 bases from J, leaving 9 bases between. Looked up from germline, CDR1 is SGHRS and CDR2 is YFSETQ. DNA of the CDR3: TGCGCCAGCAGCTTACAGGGATCCACAGATACGCAGTATTTT. It specifies CASSLQGSTDTQYF.

The chain couples TRBV27 to TRBJ2-7; TRBD1 matches at 7 bases. Per germline, CDR1 MNHEY and CDR2 SMNVEV (reference sequence). This CDR3 comprises 14 residues. Germline trimming cut 4 bases from V and 3 bases from J; bases unmatched to any gene: 6. CDR3 nucleotides: TGTGCCAGCAGTTACCGGGACAGATTCTACGAGCAGTACTTC. Its translation: CASSYRDRFYEQYF.

The chain uses TRBV15 and TRBJ2-1, with D perhaps TRBD2 (7 bases). Deletions cut 5 bases from V and 4 bases from J, with 18 bases between. Germline loops: CDR1 LNHNV, CDR2 YYDKDF (reference sequence). This CDR3 has 16 amino acids. CDR3 amino acids: CATSGELGGQYNEQFF. DNA of the CDR3: TGTGCCACCAGCGGGGAATTGGGGGGGCAGTACAATGAGCAGTTCTTC. The full variable domain, completed using reference TRBV15 and TRBJ2-1, is DAMVIQNPRYQVTQFGKPVTLSCSQTLNHNVMYWYQQKSSQAPKLLFHYYDKDFNNEADTPDNFQSRRPNTSFCFLDIRSPGLGDTAMYLCATSGELGGQYNEQFFGPGTRLTVL.

The chain links TRBV5-1 to TRBJ2-2; weak D call: TRBD1 (6 bases). Germline CDR1 is SGHRS and CDR2 is YFSETQ. The CDR3 totals 17 residues. Trimming cost V 0 bases and J 2 bases, with 14 bases left between them. In nucleotides, the CDR3 is TGCGCCAGCAGCTTGGGGGGGCGGACGGCCAACACCGGGGAGCTGTTTTTT. Protein sequence: CASSLGGRTANTGELFF.

The chain couples TRBV5-4 to TRBJ2-7, with TRBD2 matching over 9 bases. V was clipped by 4 bases and J by 2 bases; unmatched bases: 16. Looked up from germline, CDR1 is SGHNT and CDR2 is YYREEE (reference sequence). This CDR3 region has 18 residues. CDR3 sequence: CASSPGYTLAGPTYEQYF. The CDR3 DNA reads as TGTGCCAGCAGCCCCGGATATACCCTAGCGGGGCCGACCTACGAGCAGTACTTC. Looking up the rest from reference TRBV5-4 and TRBJ2-7 gives the full variable domain: ETGVTQSPTHLIKTRGQQVTLRCSSQSGHNTVSWYQQALGQGPQFIFQYYREEENGRGNFPPRFSGLQFPNYSSELNVNALELDDSALYLCASSPGYTLAGPTYEQYFGPGTRLTVT.

The chain carries TRBV5-6 and TRBJ2-1; 9 nucleotides agree with TRBD2. CDR3 length: 15 amino acids. J was trimmed by 8 bases and V by 7 bases; bases with no gene match: 13. The germline V gene has CDR1 SGHDT and CDR2 YYEEEE. CDR3 sequence: CASGTRGGALDEQFF. DNA of the CDR3: TGTGCCAGCGGTACGCGGGGGGGAGCCCTCGATGAGCAGTTCTTC. The full variable domain, completed using reference TRBV5-6 and TRBJ2-1, is DAGVTQSPTHLIKTRGQQVTLRCSPKSGHDTVSWYQQALGQGPQFIFQYYEEEERQRGNFPDRFSGHQFPNYSSELNVNALLLGDSALYLCASGTRGGALDEQFFGPGTRLTVL.